Listed below are T cell receptor beta chains from one sample, sequenced in a study of human T cells and chemical hapten exposure. TCRdb used MiXCR to reprocess the RACE reads, holding one entry per CDR3 protein. The sample contains under 450,000 distinct CDR3 sequences, roughly 6% of which appear only once. The source material was whole blood, sampled in connection with sensitization to the hapten diphenylcyclopropenone (DPC). These receptors came from a woman aged 18-29 years with alopecia areata. Some clones in this sample may be carry-over from other donors' samples. The conserved cysteine and the conserved F or W are not part of the CDR3 here. Not all rows give a size; the values are once, few, many and, for expanded clones, a class.

J gene | clone size | V gene | CDR3 protein
TRBJ1-2 | many | TRBV7-8 | ASSLAQRDYGYT
TRBJ1-2 | few | TRBV2 | ASSVTGDGYT
TRBJ2-7 | NA | TRBV20-1 | SAYFSSGGPSGYEQY
TRBJ2-7 | NA | TRBV5-1 | ASSGQGRSYEQY
TRBJ1-1 | NA | TRBV6-6 | ASRNQGANTEAF
TRBJ2-7 | few | TRBV10-3 | AITRTGLSYEQY
TRBJ2-1 | NA | TRBV7-2 | ASSSRHRDNEQF
TRBJ1-4 | few | TRBV5-1 | ASSQPNEKLF
TRBJ2-7 | few | TRBV25-1 | ASSGETDYEQY
TRBJ2-1 | NA | TRBV20-1 | SARTRVNNEQF
TRBJ1-4 | few | TRBV6-6 | ASSYEPSRVNEKLF
TRBJ1-4 | many | TRBV4-3 | ASSQESGGIFGEKLF
TRBJ1-5 | NA | TRBV28 | ASSLMSGSQGQPQH
TRBJ1-2 | many | TRBV7-2 | ASSLEARWQGAGGYT
TRBJ2-3 | few | TRBV12-5 | ASGQIIAGKGTDTQY
TRBJ2-3 | NA | TRBV12-3/TRBV12-4 | ASRDRFSHSTDTQY
TRBJ1-1 | many | TRBV7-2 | ASSTQQRTEAF
TRBJ2-3 | NA | TRBV7-9 | ASSLAGEGIDTQY
TRBJ2-7 | NA | TRBV3-1 | ASSQGNVKGYSY
TRBJ1-2 | few | TRBV29-1 | SVDWDGGYGYT
TRBJ1-2 | many | TRBV5-1 | ASSRYRQGNYGYT
TRBJ2-6 | few | TRBV5-6 | ASSLHRYRGTGANVLT
TRBJ2-4 | NA | TRBV7-9 | ASSSENRNIQY
TRBJ1-5 | few | TRBV2 | ASSDYRMSRNQPQH
TRBJ1-1 | few | TRBV7-9 | ASSSWDGRRAF
TRBJ1-2 | NA | TRBV7-2 | ASSLKQGYGYT
TRBJ1-5 | many | TRBV18 | ASSPTGTGFNQPQH
TRBJ1-1 | few | TRBV5-1 | ASSWGQENTEAF
TRBJ2-1 | few | TRBV5-1 | ASSFSGGKHNEQF
TRBJ2-5 | few | TRBV7-9 | ASPGTPQETQY
TRBJ1-2 | many | TRBV4-2 | ASSPMGQNYGYT
TRBJ1-6 | many | TRBV7-2 | ASSLLGSNSPLH
TRBJ1-1 | few | TRBV27 | ASSLGAHFEAF
TRBJ2-7 | many | TRBV9 | ASSPSAGGEQY
TRBJ2-2 | NA | TRBV4-2 | ASSRELSGGPTNTGELF
TRBJ2-1 | few | TRBV10-3 | AISDPRRGDEQF
TRBJ2-6 | NA | TRBV6-2/TRBV6-3 | ASSLGGPGANVLT
TRBJ1-5 | few | TRBV6-2/TRBV6-3 | ASSSGGQRQPQH
TRBJ2-1 | many | TRBV5-1 | ASSSDGNSYNEQF
TRBJ1-2 | many | TRBV4-3 | ASSQETGNNYGYT
TRBJ1-1 | NA | TRBV6-5 | ASSYSLGEGETEAF